This T cell receptor beta chain was sequenced in a study of glioma-infiltrating T cells. The iRepertoire nested amplicon-rescue multiplex PCR amplified TCR alpha and beta CDR3s from RNA. One entry per CDR3 protein, called by TCRdb with MiXCR from the multiplex PCR reads. The sample has some 85,000 distinct CDR3 sequences, 20% to 25% seen once. This CDR3 has 12 residues. V dropped 10 bases and J dropped 2 bases, with 9 bases sitting between them. The germline gives CDR1 LNHDA, CDR2 SQIVND (reference sequence). This clonotype occurred many times. This clonotype originated in a human donor with low-grade glioma or glioblastoma, undergoing nonglioma brain surgery, or in good health (not recorded which). Sample: glioma tissue, nonneoplastic brain tissue, or PBMCs (not recorded which). The chain links TRBV19 to TRBJ1-5; D remains ambiguous. Written as DNA, the CDR3 is TGTGCCATGGGTTCGGGCAATCAGCCCCAGCATTTT. Residues: CAMGSGNQPQHF.